This T cell receptor beta chain was identified in a study of T cells in Graves' hyperthyroidism and ophthalmopathy. Across the study: Once the initial diagnosis was made, peripheral blood was obtained before any treatment. Study conclusions and caveats: A model of 13 V-J features distinguished ophthalmopathy from stable hyperthyroidism.

Amplification yielded TCR beta CDR3 regions, with RNA transcripts as the source. HTBI primers were employed in a first-round RT-PCR of the TCR CDR3. TCRdb reprocessed the multiplex PCR reads with MiXCR, giving one entry per CDR3 protein. This repertoire shows a few hundred thousand distinct CDR3 sequences, more than 11% found once; its top ten account for approximately 5.7%. Uncontrolled infections, other autoimmune diseases, pregnancy or lactation led to exclusion of patients. Blood from later-ophthalmopathy patients was taken at first hyperthyroidism diagnosis. Turning to this clonotype: Its antigen is not known.

The CDR3 runs to 13 residues. From germline, CDR1 is GTSNPN and CDR2 SVGIG (reference sequence). V was pared by 0 bases and J by 7 bases, with 6 bases of the junction left unmatched. The J gene is TRBJ2-7, the V gene TRBV30; 7 bases match TRBD1. The sample comprised blood. This TCR was recovered from a woman aged 30 to 39 with Graves' hyperthyroidism that later progressed to Graves' ophthalmopathy. Here the CDR3 reads CAWSVDRAREQYF. The CDR3 bases are TGTGCCTGGAGTGTCGACAGGGCGAGAGAGCAGTACTTC. Using reference TRBV30 and TRBJ2-7 for the parts outside the CDR3, the full variable domain is SQTIHQWPATLVQPVGSPLSLECTVEGTSNPNLYWYRQAAGRGLQLLFYSVGIGQISSEVPQNLSASRPQDRQFILSSKKLLLSDSGFYLCAWSVDRAREQYFGPGTRLTVT.